This is a list of T cell receptor beta chains from one sample in a study of T cells in narcolepsy. The table came from immunoSEQ multiplex PCR; TCRdb's copy has only in-frame clones and leaves some out. The sample consists of about 29,000 clones, around 87% of them appearing once. Sequencing was carried out using memory (CD45RA-) CD4+ T cells from blood. The source of these receptors is a human donor in good health. CDR3s include the opening cysteine and the closing phenylalanine or tryptophan. A D gene is named only where the DNA matches it firmly. Expanded clones are given a class, and other clones once, few, many or no size at all.

15 - TRBJ1-3 once TRBV5-6 TGTGCCAGCAGCCTTCTGGACAGCTCTGGAAACACCATATATTTT CASSLLDSSGNTIYF
13 - TRBJ2-3 - TRBV10-3 TGTGCCAGCGCCCCCCCCTCGGGTGATACGCAGTATTTT CASAPPSGDTQYF
16 - TRBJ2-7 - TRBV1 TGCACCAGCAGCCAAGATATTCTTCGGACCGCCTACGAGCAGTACTTC CTSSQDILRTAYEQYF
17 - TRBJ2-7 - TRBV4-2 TGTGCCAGCAGCCAAGAGAACAGGGCTCCTTTTCTAGGTGAGCAGTACTTC CASSQENRAPFLGEQYF
16 - TRBJ2-7 - TRBV7-9 TGTGCCAGCAGCTTAGCTAGGGGCAGGGCCTTTGGCGAGCAGTACTTC CASSLARGRAFGEQYF
15 - TRBJ1-4 - TRBV28 TGTGCCAGCAGACTTACTGGGGGGCAGAATGAAAAACTGTTTTTT CASRLTGGQNEKLFF
16 - TRBJ1-2 - TRBV6-6 TGTGCCAGCAGTTACTCCGGTTCGGGGGAGGGCTATGGCTACACCTTC CASSYSGSGEGYGYTF
15 TRBD2 TRBJ2-7 - TRBV7-8 TGTGCCAGCAGCGTGGGGCTAGCGGGAGTCCACGAGCAGTACTTC CASSVGLAGVHEQYF
14 TRBD2 TRBJ2-5 - TRBV6-5 TGTGCCAGCAGCCTAGCGGGGGCGGGAGAGACCCAGTACTTC CASSLAGAGETQYF
16 - TRBJ1-5 - TRBV5-6 TGTGCCAGCAGCGTGCTAGGCGGGCCTGCTAATCAGCCCCAGCATTTT CASSVLGGPANQPQHF
14 TRBD1 TRBJ1-2 - TRBV28 TGTGCCAGCAGCGACAGACAGGGGAACTATGGCTACACCTTC CASSDRQGNYGYTF
21 TRBD1 TRBJ2-6 - TRBV10-1 TGCGCCAGCAGTTCTCCAACCCTTTCGACAGGGGGGAAGGTTGGGGCCAACGTCCTGACTTTC CASSSPTLSTGGKVGANVLTF
16 TRBD1 TRBJ2-2 few TRBV5-1 TGCGCCAGCAGCTCTACGGGACAGGGAGCCACCGGGGAGCTGTTTTTT CASSSTGQGATGELFF
14 - TRBJ1-5 - TRBV6-5 TGTGCCAGCAGAGGGGCTTATAGCAATCAGCCCCAGCATTTT CASRGAYSNQPQHF
14 - TRBJ2-2 - TRBV7-7 TGTGCTAGCAGCCTGCGGCAGGGCACCGGGGAGCTGTTTTTT CASSLRQGTGELFF
16 - TRBJ2-5 - TRBV19 TGTGCCAGTAGGAAAAAGGCGGGGAGTTACCAAGAGACCCAGTACTTC CASRKKAGSYQETQYF
14 - TRBJ2-7 - TRBV6-5 TGTGCCAGCAGTGATCGCAGGTCCTCCTACGAGCAGTACTTC CASSDRRSSYEQYF
15 - TRBJ2-6 - TRBV5-1 TGCGCCAGCAGCTGGGGGTATGCCGGGGCCAACGTCCTGACTTTC CASSWGYAGANVLTF
12 - TRBJ1-1 - TRBV6-5 TGTGCCAGCAGTCGCACGGGCACTGAAGCTTTCTTT CASSRTGTEAFF
13 - TRBJ1-1 - TRBV6-1 TGTGCCAGCAGGCCGGGACCCCACACTGAAGCTTTCTTT CASRPGPHTEAFF
12 - TRBJ2-1 - TRBV5-6 TGTGCCAGCAGCTTGTGGGGCAGCCCCCAGTTCTTC CASSLWGSPQFF
16 TRBD2 TRBJ2-1 - TRBV9 TGTGCCAGCAGCGTCCACGGGACTAGCACCTACAATGAGCAGTTCTTC CASSVHGTSTYNEQFF
15 - TRBJ2-3 - TRBV11-3 TGTGCCAGCAGCTTAGATCAGAGGTTCACAGATACGCAGTATTTT CASSLDQRFTDTQYF
15 - TRBJ2-7 - TRBV5-4 TGTGCCAGCAGCTTGTCAGGGCCTGGGTCCTACGAGCAGTACTTC CASSLSGPGSYEQYF
15 - TRBJ1-5 once TRBV7-5 TGTGTCAGAAGCTTATATGGGGGGCGGAATACCCCCCAGCATTTT CVRSLYGGRNTPQHF
17 - TRBJ2-6 - TRBV5-8 TGTGCCAGCAGCCTCGTTGGACGCACGACGGGGGCCAACGTCCTGACTTTC CASSLVGRTTGANVLTF
15 - TRBJ2-1 - TRBV14 TGTGCCAGCAGCAGAGGACGGGACTTAGGCAATGAGCAGTTCTTC CASSRGRDLGNEQFF
15 TRBD2 TRBJ2-1 - TRBV30 TGTGCCTTGGGAACAGGGACTACTAGCGGGACCGGTCAGTTCTTC CALGTGTTSGTGQFF
15 - TRBJ2-6 once TRBV5-1 TGCGCCAGCAGCCCACAGGGAGCAGGGGCCAACGTCCTGACTTTC CASSPQGAGANVLTF
11 - TRBJ1-3 once TRBV30 TGTGCCTGGAGCCCCACAAACACCATATATTTT CAWSPTNTIYF
16 - TRBJ1-4 - TRBV4-1 - CASSFGPGAYNEKLFF
15 TRBD2 TRBJ2-3 - TRBV5-1 TGCGCCAGCAGCTCCATGCGGGGGGGGATGGATACGCAGTATTTT CASSSMRGGMDTQYF
17 - TRBJ2-5 - TRBV6-1 TGTGCCAGCAGTGTCTCTCAGGGGGGGGTTCCGAGAGAGACCCAGTACTTC CASSVSQGGVPRETQYF
15 TRBD2 TRBJ2-3 - TRBV19 TGTGCCAGTAGTATCAGCCCGGGGGGGGTAGATACGCAGTATTTT CASSISPGGVDTQYF
15 - TRBJ1-6 - TRBV9 TGTGCCAGCAGCATCGGACAGCCTAATAATTCACCCCTCCACTTT CASSIGQPNNSPLHF
13 - TRBJ2-3 - TRBV7-3 TGTGCCAGCAGCCTGGAGCCGTTGGATACGCAGTATTTT CASSLEPLDTQYF
15 - TRBJ2-3 - TRBV5-1 TGCGCCAGCAGCTCTATAGCGGCCAGCACAGATACGCAGTATTTT CASSSIAASTDTQYF